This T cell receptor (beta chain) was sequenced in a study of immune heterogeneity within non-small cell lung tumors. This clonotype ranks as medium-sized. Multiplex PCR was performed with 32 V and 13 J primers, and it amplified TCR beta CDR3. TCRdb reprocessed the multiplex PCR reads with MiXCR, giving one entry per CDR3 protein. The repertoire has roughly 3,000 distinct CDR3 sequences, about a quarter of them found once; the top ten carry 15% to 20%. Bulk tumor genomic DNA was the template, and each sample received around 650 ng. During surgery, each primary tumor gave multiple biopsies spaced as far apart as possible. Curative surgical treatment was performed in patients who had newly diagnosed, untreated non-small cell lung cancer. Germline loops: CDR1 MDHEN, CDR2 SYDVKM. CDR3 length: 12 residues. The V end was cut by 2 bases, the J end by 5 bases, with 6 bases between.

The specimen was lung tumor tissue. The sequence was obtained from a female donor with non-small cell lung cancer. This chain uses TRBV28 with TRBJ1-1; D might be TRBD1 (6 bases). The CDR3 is CASSLQGTEAFF. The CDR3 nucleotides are TGTGCCAGCAGTTTACAGGGGACTGAAGCTTTCTTT.